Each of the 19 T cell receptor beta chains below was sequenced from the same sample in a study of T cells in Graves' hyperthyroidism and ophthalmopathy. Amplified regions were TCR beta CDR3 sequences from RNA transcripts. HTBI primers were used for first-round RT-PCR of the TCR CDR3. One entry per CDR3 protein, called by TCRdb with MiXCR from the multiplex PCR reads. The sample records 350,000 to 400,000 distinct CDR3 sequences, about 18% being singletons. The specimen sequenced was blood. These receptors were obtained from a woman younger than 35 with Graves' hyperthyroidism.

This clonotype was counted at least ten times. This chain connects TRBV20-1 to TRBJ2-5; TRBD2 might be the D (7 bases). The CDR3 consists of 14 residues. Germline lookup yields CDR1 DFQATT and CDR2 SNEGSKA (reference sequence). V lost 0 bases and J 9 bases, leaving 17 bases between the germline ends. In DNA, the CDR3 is TGCAGTGCTAGAGAGGGCGGGGGCCCCCTTTCCCAGTACTTC. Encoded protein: CSAREGGGPLSQYF.

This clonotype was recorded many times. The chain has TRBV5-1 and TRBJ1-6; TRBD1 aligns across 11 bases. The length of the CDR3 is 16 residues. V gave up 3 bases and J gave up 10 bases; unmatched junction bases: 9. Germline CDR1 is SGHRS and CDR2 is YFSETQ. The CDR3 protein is CASSSSGTGGYSPLHF. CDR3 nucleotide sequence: TGCGCCAGCAGCTCATCCGGGACAGGGGGTTACTCACCCCTCCACTTT.

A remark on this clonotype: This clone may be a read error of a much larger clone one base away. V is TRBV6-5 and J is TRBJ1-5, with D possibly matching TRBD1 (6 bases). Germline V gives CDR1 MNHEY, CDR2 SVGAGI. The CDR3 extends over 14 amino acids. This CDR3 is CSSSYRGGLEPQHF. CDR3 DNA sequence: TGTTCCAGCAGTTACCGGGGGGGCTTGGAGCCCCAGCATTTT.

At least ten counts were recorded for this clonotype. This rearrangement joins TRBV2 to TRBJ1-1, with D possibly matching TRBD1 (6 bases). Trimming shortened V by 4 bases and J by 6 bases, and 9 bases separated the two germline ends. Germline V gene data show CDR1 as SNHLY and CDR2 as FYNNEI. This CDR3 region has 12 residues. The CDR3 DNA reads TGTGCCAGCAGTGTCAGGGGCCCTGAAGCTTTCTTT. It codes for CASSVRGPEAFF.

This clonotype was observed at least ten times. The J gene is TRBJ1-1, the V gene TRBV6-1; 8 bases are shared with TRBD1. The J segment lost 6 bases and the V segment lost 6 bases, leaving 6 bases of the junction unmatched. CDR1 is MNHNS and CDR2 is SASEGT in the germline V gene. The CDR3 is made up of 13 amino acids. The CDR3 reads CASRWDRRAEAFF. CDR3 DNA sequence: TGTGCCAGCAGGTGGGACAGGAGAGCTGAAGCTTTCTTT.

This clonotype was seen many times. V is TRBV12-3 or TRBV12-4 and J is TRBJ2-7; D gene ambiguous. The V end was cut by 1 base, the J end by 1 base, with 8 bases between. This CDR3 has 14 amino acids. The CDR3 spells CASSLEGWSYEQYF. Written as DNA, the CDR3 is TGTGCCAGCAGTTTAGAGGGTTGGTCCTACGAGCAGTACTTC.

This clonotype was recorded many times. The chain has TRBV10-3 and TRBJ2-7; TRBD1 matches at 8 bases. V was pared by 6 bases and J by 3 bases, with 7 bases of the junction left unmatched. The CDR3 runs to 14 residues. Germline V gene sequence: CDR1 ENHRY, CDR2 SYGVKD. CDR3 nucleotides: TGTGCCATCAGGGGGACAGGACACAACTACGAGCAGTACTTC. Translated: CAIRGTGHNYEQYF.

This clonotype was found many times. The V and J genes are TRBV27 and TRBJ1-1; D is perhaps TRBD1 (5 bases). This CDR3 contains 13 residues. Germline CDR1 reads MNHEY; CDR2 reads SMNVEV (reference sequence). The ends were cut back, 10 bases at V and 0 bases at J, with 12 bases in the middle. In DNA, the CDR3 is TGTGCCATCCCGGGGGGGATGAACACTGAAGCTTTCTTT. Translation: CAIPGGMNTEAFF.

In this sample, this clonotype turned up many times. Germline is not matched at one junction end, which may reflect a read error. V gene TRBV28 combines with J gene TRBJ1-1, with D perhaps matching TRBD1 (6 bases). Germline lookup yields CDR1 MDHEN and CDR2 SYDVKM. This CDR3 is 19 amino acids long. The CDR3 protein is CASSYLFGRAIRGGPEALF. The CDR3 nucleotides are TGTGCCAGCAGTTATTTGTTTGGTAGGGCAATCCGCGGGGGGCCTGAAGCTCTCTTT.

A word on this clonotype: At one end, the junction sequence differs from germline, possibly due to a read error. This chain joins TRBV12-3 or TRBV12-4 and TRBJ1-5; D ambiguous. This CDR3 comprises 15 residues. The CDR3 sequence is CASSFEEAAYQPQHF. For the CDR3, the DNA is TGTGCCAGCAGTTTCGAGGAAGCAGCCTATCAGCCTCAGCATTTT.

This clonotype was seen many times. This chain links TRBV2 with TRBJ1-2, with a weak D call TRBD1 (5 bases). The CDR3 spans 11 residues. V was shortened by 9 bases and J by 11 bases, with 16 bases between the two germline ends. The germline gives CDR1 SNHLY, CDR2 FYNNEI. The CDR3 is CARRDGGIYTF. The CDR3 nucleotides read TGTGCCAGGAGGGACGGGGGGATATACACCTTC.

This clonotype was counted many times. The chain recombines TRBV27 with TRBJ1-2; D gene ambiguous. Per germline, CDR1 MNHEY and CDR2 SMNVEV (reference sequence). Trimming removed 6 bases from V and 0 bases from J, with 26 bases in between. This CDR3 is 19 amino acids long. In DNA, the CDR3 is TGTGCCAGCAGCCGGCCGAGGAAGCCCCCCCTTTCCACTAACTATGGCTACACCTTC. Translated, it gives CASSRPRKPPLSTNYGYTF.

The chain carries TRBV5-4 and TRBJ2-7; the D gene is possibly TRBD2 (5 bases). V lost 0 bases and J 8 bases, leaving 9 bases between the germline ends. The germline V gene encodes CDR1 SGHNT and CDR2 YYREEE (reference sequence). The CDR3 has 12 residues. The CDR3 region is CASSLEDSKQYF. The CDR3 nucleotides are TGTGCCAGCAGCTTGGAGGACTCAAAGCAGTACTTC.

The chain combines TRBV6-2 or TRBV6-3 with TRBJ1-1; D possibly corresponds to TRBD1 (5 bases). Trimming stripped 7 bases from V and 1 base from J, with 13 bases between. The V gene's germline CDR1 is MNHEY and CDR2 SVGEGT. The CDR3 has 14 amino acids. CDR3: CASNQGVWNTEAFF. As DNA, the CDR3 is TGTGCCAGCAATCAAGGGGTATGGAACACTGAAGCTTTCTTT.

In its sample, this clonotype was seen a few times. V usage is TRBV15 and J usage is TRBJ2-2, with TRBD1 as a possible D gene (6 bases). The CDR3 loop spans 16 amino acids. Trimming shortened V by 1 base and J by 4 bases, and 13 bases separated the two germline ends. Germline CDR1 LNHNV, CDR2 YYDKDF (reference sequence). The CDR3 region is CATSRVPGAGTGELFF. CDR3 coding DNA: TGTGCCACCAGCAGAGTACCAGGGGCGGGCACCGGGGAGCTGTTTTTT.

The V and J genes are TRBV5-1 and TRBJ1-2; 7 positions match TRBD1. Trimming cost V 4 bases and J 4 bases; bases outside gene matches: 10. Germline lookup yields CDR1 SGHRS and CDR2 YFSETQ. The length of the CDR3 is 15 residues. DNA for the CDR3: TGCGCCAGCAGCATCGGACAGGCGTCTGGCTATGGCTACACCTTC. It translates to CASSIGQASGYGYTF.

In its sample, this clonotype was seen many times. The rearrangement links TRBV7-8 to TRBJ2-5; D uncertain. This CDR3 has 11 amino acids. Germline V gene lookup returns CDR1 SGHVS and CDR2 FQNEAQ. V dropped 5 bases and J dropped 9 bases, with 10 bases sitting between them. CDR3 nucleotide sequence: TGTGCCAGCAGCCCCACCGAGGCCCAGTACTTC. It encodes CASSPTEAQYF.

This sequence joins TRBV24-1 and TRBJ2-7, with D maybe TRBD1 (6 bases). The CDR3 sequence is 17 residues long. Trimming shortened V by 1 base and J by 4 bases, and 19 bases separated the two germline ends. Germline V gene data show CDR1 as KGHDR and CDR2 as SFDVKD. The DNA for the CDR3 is TGTGCCACCAGTGATTTTGATACAGGGAAGACCGGTTACGAGCAGTACTTC. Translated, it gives CATSDFDTGKTGYEQYF.

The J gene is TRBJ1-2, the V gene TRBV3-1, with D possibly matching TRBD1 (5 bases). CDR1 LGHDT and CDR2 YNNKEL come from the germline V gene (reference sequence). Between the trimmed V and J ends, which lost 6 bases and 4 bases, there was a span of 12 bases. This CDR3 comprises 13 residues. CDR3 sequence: CASRRDDSYGYTF. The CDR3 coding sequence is TGTGCCAGCAGGAGGGACGACTCCTATGGCTACACCTTC.